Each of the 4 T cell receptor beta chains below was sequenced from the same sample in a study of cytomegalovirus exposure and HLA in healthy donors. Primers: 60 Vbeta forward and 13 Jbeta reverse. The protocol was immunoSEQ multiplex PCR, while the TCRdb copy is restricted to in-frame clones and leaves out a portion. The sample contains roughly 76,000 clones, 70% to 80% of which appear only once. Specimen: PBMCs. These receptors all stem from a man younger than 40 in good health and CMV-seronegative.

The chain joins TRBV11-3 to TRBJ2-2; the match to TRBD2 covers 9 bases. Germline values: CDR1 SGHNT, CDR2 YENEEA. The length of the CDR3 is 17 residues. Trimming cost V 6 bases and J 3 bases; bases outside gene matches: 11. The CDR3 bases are TGTGCCAGCAGTTTACTCGCGGGAGGGCACTACACCGGGGAGCTGTTTTTT. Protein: CASSLLAGGHYTGELFF.

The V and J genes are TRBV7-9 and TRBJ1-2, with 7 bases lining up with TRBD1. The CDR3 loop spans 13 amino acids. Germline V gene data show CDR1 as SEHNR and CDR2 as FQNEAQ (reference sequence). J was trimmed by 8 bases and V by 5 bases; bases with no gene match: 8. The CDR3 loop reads CASSPGGLCGYTF. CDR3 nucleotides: TGTGCCAGCAGCCCAGGGGGACTCTGCGGCTACACCTTC.

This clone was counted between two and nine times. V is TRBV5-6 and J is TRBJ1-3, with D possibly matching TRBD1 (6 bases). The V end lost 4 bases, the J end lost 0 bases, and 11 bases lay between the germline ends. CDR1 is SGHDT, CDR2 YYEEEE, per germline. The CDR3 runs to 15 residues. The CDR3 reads CASSSPTGSGNTIYF. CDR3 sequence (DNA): TGTGCCAGCAGCAGCCCGACAGGCTCTGGAAACACCATATATTTT.

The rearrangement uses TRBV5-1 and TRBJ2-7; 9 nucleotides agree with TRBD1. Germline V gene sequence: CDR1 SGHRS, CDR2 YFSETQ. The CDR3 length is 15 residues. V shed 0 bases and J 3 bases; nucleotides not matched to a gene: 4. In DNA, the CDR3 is TGCGCCAGCAGCTTGGAACCGGGACAGGGCTACGAGCAGTACTTC. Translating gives CASSLEPGQGYEQYF.